The rows below give T cell receptor beta chains drawn from one sample of a study of beta chain features in type 1 diabetes. Assay: immunoSEQ multiplex PCR; the TCRdb copy retains only in-frame clones and omits some. The sample includes under 70,000 clones, about 60% of them seen just once. The sample was stem cell memory CD4+ T cells from blood. The origin of the receptors is a woman younger than 45 with type 1 diabetes. CDR3s include the opening cysteine and the closing phenylalanine or tryptophan. Fields, in order: V gene, clone size, D gene, J gene, CDR3 protein, CDR3 DNA. The D gene is left open where the match is weak. Clone size is stated in some rows and not others, as once, few, many or a class when expanded.

v_call: TRBV29-1
clone_size: NA
d_call: NA
j_call: TRBJ1-2
cdr3_aa: CSGGRSDLGYTF
cdr3_nt: TGCAGCGGGGGGAGGTCGGACCTGGGCTACACCTTC

v_call: TRBV10-3
clone_size: NA
d_call: NA
j_call: TRBJ2-5
cdr3_aa: CAISGTGQETQYF
cdr3_nt: TGTGCCATCAGTGGAACCGGCCAAGAGACCCAGTACTTC

v_call: TRBV6-5
clone_size: NA
d_call: TRBD1
j_call: TRBJ2-1
cdr3_aa: CASRGTGGGEQFF
cdr3_nt: TGTGCCAGCAGAGGGACAGGGGGCGGAGAGCAGTTCTTC

v_call: TRBV2
clone_size: NA
d_call: NA
j_call: TRBJ1-5
cdr3_aa: CASMAGYSNQPQHF
cdr3_nt: TGTGCCAGCATGGCGGGATATAGCAATCAGCCCCAGCATTTT

v_call: TRBV6-4
clone_size: NA
d_call: TRBD2
j_call: TRBJ2-1
cdr3_aa: CASSDRGLAGVHNEQFF
cdr3_nt: TGTGCCAGCAGTGACCGGGGACTAGCGGGAGTCCACAATGAGCAGTTCTTC

v_call: TRBV19
clone_size: NA
d_call: NA
j_call: TRBJ1-2
cdr3_aa: CASNAGDEGYTF
cdr3_nt: TGTGCCAGTAATGCGGGGGATGAGGGCTACACCTTC

v_call: TRBV29-1
clone_size: NA
d_call: NA
j_call: TRBJ2-7
cdr3_aa: CSVVSSGWEVTYEQYF
cdr3_nt: TGCAGCGTTGTTAGTAGCGGATGGGAGGTAACCTACGAGCAGTACTTC

v_call: TRBV19
clone_size: few
d_call: TRBD2
j_call: TRBJ2-1
cdr3_aa: CASSVIGGLAGGPYNEQFF
cdr3_nt: TGTGCCAGTAGTGTAATTGGGGGACTAGCGGGAGGTCCCTACAATGAGCAGTTCTTC

v_call: TRBV7-3
clone_size: NA
d_call: TRBD2
j_call: TRBJ2-1
cdr3_aa: CASSPRTSGRTEQFF
cdr3_nt: TGTGCCAGCAGCCCACGGACTAGCGGGAGGACCGAGCAGTTCTTC

v_call: TRBV14
clone_size: NA
d_call: TRBD2
j_call: TRBJ2-1
cdr3_aa: CASSQDSGRYNEQFF
cdr3_nt: TGTGCCAGCAGCCAAGATAGCGGGAGGTACAATGAGCAGTTCTTC

v_call: TRBV30
clone_size: NA
d_call: NA
j_call: TRBJ1-2
cdr3_aa: CAWTGYNYGYTF
cdr3_nt: TGTGCCTGGACAGGATATAACTATGGCTACACCTTC

v_call: TRBV7-9
clone_size: NA
d_call: TRBD2
j_call: TRBJ2-3
cdr3_aa: CASSSLGLAGGVTDTQYF
cdr3_nt: TGTGCCAGCAGCTCACTCGGACTAGCGGGAGGGGTCACAGATACGCAGTATTTT